This T cell receptor (beta chain) emerged from a study of response to subunit inactivated influenza vaccine. Study observations and caveats: It was the authors' suggestion that each seasonal influenza vaccination recruits few new T cells.

This clonotype was found many times. What it binds is unknown. The V segment lost 5 bases and the J segment 9 bases; nucleotides outside the gene matches: 5. Germline values: CDR1 MNHNS, CDR2 SASEGT. The CDR3 is 14 amino acids. TCRdb recomputed calls from the RT-PCR reads with MiXCR, one row per CDR3 protein. Counted here are some 300,000 distinct CDR3 sequences, around 20% occurring once; the ten biggest clones make up about 9.4%. This TCR was sampled from a man aged 50-75 years who received an inactivated influenza vaccine. The gene calls are TRBV6-1 and TRBJ1-6, with 9 bases fitting TRBD1. Sequenced material: PBMCs from blood, taken 21 months after vaccination. CDR3 nucleotides: TGTGCCAGCAGTATGGGGACAGGGAGTTCACCCCTCCACTTT. It is translated as CASSMGTGSSPLHF.